This T cell receptor (beta chain) came from a study of cytomegalovirus exposure and HLA in healthy donors. Broader study findings: In vitro confirmation showed a few CMV-associated chains to be CMV antigen specific.

PCR was performed using 60 Vbeta and 13 Jbeta primers. The assay was immunoSEQ multiplex PCR, and TCRdb's table has in-frame clones only and misses some. The data contain about 82,000 clones, roughly 72% of them singletons. Germline values: CDR1 SEHNR, CDR2 FQNEAQ (reference sequence). The CDR3 is 15 amino acids. The V and J ends lost 5 bases and 3 bases respectively, with 17 bases between them. As to this clone: Antigen unknown.

The gene calls are TRBV7-9 and TRBJ2-7, with D possibly TRBD1 on 6 matching bases. Sequencing input: PBMCs. This TCR came from a woman aged 50 to 60 in good health and CMV-seropositive. The CDR3 DNA sequence: TGTGCCAGCAGCCCAGATACTGACAGGCGCTACGAGCAGTACTTC. This gives the protein CASSPDTDRRYEQYF. The variable domain in full, with the rest retrieved from reference TRBV7-9 and TRBJ2-7, is DTGVSQNPRHKITKRGQNVTFRCDPISEHNRLYWYRQTLGQGPEFLTYFQNEAQLEKSRLLSDRFSAERPKGSFSTLEIQRTEQGDSAMYLCASSPDTDRRYEQYFGPGTRLTVT.